This paragraph covers one TCR beta chain sequence. Its specificity is not known. This entry comes from a study of post-analysis software for immune sequencing data. Study in general: As for disease course, relapsing-remitting, secondary progressive and progressive-relapsing multiple sclerosis were all included.

Unique molecular identifiers tagged the TCR beta cDNA libraries. From around 1 to 10 million T cells, 500,000 or so cDNA molecules were obtained. From the PCR reads, TCRdb called clonotypes with MiXCR, one entry per CDR3 protein. This table has approximately 400,000 distinct CDR3 sequences, 30% to 45% appearing once. Study findings and constraints: Patients with multiple sclerosis recorded significantly lower normalized Chao1 diversity than controls, the study found. In patients, about 5 TRBV segments were more frequent than in controls, with TRBV5-6, TRBV5-1 and TRBV20-1 among them. Pronounced co-clustering by F measure was evident among identically batched samples.

This CDR3 spans 12 amino acids. Input material: blood. The origin of this receptor is a girl aged 10-17 years with multiple sclerosis. The chain recombines TRBV12-3 or TRBV12-4 with TRBJ2-5; 8 nucleotides line up with TRBD1. The last part of the DNA fits TRBJ2-7 better; the J call may be wrong. CDR3 coding DNA: TGTGTCAGGAGCCGGACAGGGAACGAGCAGTACTTC. Translation gives CVRSRTGNEQYF.